This T cell receptor beta chain was observed in a study of blood T cell repertoires in COVID-19. Whole-study context: Spain, Italy and the United States supplied samples that represented acute and convalescent COVID-19.

During active infection, Seattle patients enrolled and were then monitored through disease. In the study's own analysis: Amplification with reference gene primers provided the estimates of nucleated cell counts. Method: immunoSEQ multiplex PCR; TCRdb's copy keeps in-frame clones and lacks some. Clonal size and the V and J genes are those of that table, whereas D and trimming came from the DNA. The sample consists of roughly 150,000 clones, around 82% of them appearing once. V lost 7 bases and J 8 bases, leaving 8 bases between the germline ends. The CDR3 consists of 9 residues. The germline V gene has CDR1 SQVTM and CDR2 ANQGSEA.

The genes are TRBV29-1 and TRBJ1-1; D is uncertain. The clonotype comes from an older man with COVID-19, enrolled during active disease. Sequenced sample: peripheral blood. CDR3 protein: CSAPREAFF. CDR3 bases: TGCAGCGCCCCCCGGGAAGCTTTCTTT.